The present TCR beta chain was sequenced within a study of T-cell reconstitution after alpha-beta-depleted transplantation in children. The authors prepared the TCRbeta library with unique molecular identifiers. TCRdb analysed the PCR reads with MiXCR anew, one entry per CDR3 protein. Of some 110,000 distinct CDR3 sequences listed, 10% are singletons. CDR1 DFQATT and CDR2 SNEGSKA come from the germline V gene (reference sequence). This CDR3 spans 14 amino acids. Trimming removed 6 bases at V and 4 bases at J, with 16 bases between. This receptor was taken from a boy aged 2 to 10 with acute lymphoblastic leukemia, due to receive a stem cell transplant. The chain employs TRBV20-1 and TRBJ2-1; TRBD1 might be the D (5 bases). Specimen: PBMCs, collected before TCRalphabeta/CD19-depleted stem cell transplant. CDR3 protein: CSANPGYTYNEQFF. In DNA, the CDR3 is TGCAGTGCAAACCCAGGGTATACGTACAATGAGCAGTTCTTC.